Detailed here is one TCR beta chain. Its antigen is unknown. The data belong to a study of cytomegalovirus exposure and HLA in healthy donors. Study summary: Unique TCRs from HLA-typed donors, roughly 89 million of them, were held in an early data release.

13 Jbeta primers and 60 Vbeta primers were used for the PCR. Measured with immunoSEQ multiplex PCR; TCRdb has only the in-frame clones, and not every one. The table has approximately 76,000 clones, 79% seen once. Overall study findings and caveats: Cytomegalovirus association was assigned to about 150 TCR beta chains. Reports indicated that the classifier achieved high specificity and sensitivity in diagnosing cytomegalovirus status. An Asian-associated ancestry cluster reportedly showed fewer N-insertions than the approximately 700-donor mean in a later analysis.

Trimming left V 6 bases short and J 6 bases short, with 19 bases between. CDR1 and CDR2 (germline): KGHSH, LQKENI. The length of the CDR3 is 15 residues. The sequence was collected from a young man in good health and CMV-seronegative. The sequencing sample was made of PBMCs. The chain carries TRBV18 and TRBJ2-3, with D possibly matching TRBD1 (5 bases). The CDR3 DNA reads as TGTGCCAGCTCGCCGGACAATTCGCCATTGGATACGCAGTATTTT. Translation: CASSPDNSPLDTQYF.